A single sample is the source of the 5 T cell receptor beta chains below, sequenced in a study of naive and memory T cell subsets. Amplification of ligated cDNA took four PCR rounds with SP2 and nested alpha and beta constant primers. TCRdb redid the calling of the 5' RACE reads with MiXCR, one entry per CDR3 protein. The sample lists more than 45,000 distinct CDR3 sequences, around 7.3% occurring once. The library had UMIs added by 3' ligation of an oligonucleotide to TCR cDNA. All receptors derive from a male donor in good health.

This clonotype was detected only a few times. This sequence joins TRBV12-3 or TRBV12-4 and TRBJ2-3; D unresolved. The V end lost 5 bases, the J end lost 3 bases, and 15 bases lay between the germline ends. There are 15 residues in the CDR3. CDR3 residues: CASSLLGDGTDTQYF. The CDR3 DNA reads as TGTGCCAGCAGTCTCCTCGGTGATGGGACAGATACGCAGTATTTT.

This clonotype was counted between two and nine times. V usage is TRBV5-1 and J usage is TRBJ2-5; D remains unclear. The ends were cut back, 4 bases at V and 1 base at J, with 11 bases in the middle. Germline CDR1 reads SGHRS; CDR2 reads YFSETQ. The CDR3 is 14 residues long. The CDR3 DNA sequence: TGCGCCAGCAGCGTGGACGGTCGCCAAGAGACCCAGTACTTC. Translating gives CASSVDGRQETQYF.

This clonotype was detected many times. J is TRBJ2-3 and V is TRBV28, with D possibly matching TRBD1 (7 bases). This CDR3 region has 14 residues. V lost 6 bases and J lost 8, with 18 bases in between. Germline CDR1 MDHEN, CDR2 SYDVKM. CDR3 amino acids: CASSIEDRRGTQYF. CDR3 coding DNA: TGTGCCAGCAGCATCGAGGACAGGCGGGGTACGCAGTATTTT.

In this sample, this clonotype turned up a few times. The rearrangement links TRBV11-2 to TRBJ2-3; D may be TRBD1 (6 bases). V lost 0 bases to trimming and J lost 6 bases, with 22 bases between them. The CDR3 is made up of 18 amino acids. Germline values: CDR1 SGHAT, CDR2 FQNNGV. The CDR3 spells CASSLDPTGRGVFDTQYF. The CDR3 DNA follows: TGTGCCAGCAGCTTAGATCCTACAGGCAGGGGAGTATTTGATACGCAGTATTTT. Filled out from reference TRBV11-2 and TRBJ2-3, the complete variable domain reads EAGVAQSPRYKIIEKRQSVAFWCNPISGHATLYWYQQILGQGPKLLIQFQNNGVVDDSQLPKDRFSAERLKGVDSTLKIQPAKLEDSAVYLCASSLDPTGRGVFDTQYFGPGTRLTVL.

The sample holds many counts of this clonotype. The chain uses TRBV5-1 and TRBJ2-7, with D perhaps TRBD1 (6 bases). This CDR3 region has 14 residues. Germline CDR1 reads SGHRS; CDR2 reads YFSETQ. The germline V and J ends were trimmed by 3 bases and 5 bases, with 15 bases remaining between them. The DNA of the CDR3 is TGCGCCAGCAGCTCCGCTACAGGGTTCCACGAGCAGTACTTC. Translated, it gives CASSSATGFHEQYF.